Given below is one T cell receptor (beta chain) in context. Its specificity is not known. Sequenced by immunoSEQ multiplex PCR; TCRdb stores in-frame clones only, minus some. Seen here are approximately 440,000 clones, roughly 80% observed once, and the top ten hold about 11%. The record originates from a study of shared clonotypes between healthy human individuals. The wider study: The cohort comprised a couple of women and three men. Their ages spanned 18 to 49 years. Overall study results and limits: Apart from blood, nothing was sampled; tissue repertoires likely differ.

Approximately 81 million PBMCs went into genomic DNA for unsorted samples. This CDR3 is 14 amino acids long. Per the germline V gene, CDR1 is SGHTA and CDR2 is FQGTGA. The V gene lost 1 base and the J gene lost 8 bases, with 11 bases spanning the gap. The TCR was taken from a middle-aged woman in good health. Some clones in this sample may be carry-over from other donors' samples. The V gene is TRBV7-3, the J gene TRBJ2-2, with D unresolved. Material: PBMCs. DNA for the CDR3: TGTGCCAGCAGCTTAAGCGGACCTTCGGGGGAGCTGTTTTTT. Translating it yields CASSLSGPSGELFF.